This T cell receptor (beta chain) was profiled in a study of cytomegalovirus exposure and HLA in healthy donors. Findings of the study overall: The study found most TCR sequences rare, yet found some public TCRs in many donors.

This CDR3 has 16 amino acids. V lost 3 bases, J lost 7 bases, and 6 bases stayed unmatched. CDR1 is PRHDT and CDR2 is FYEKMQ in the germline V gene (reference sequence). This clone occurred a few times. Its matching antigen is unknown. Vbeta (60) and Jbeta (13) primers were used in the PCR. The protocol was immunoSEQ multiplex PCR, while the TCRdb copy is restricted to in-frame clones and leaves out a portion. The table records some 200,000 clones, about 85% of them present only once. The chain is built from TRBV13 and TRBJ2-1, with TRBD2 identical over 13 bases. The TCR sequence derives from a man in his fifties in good health and CMV-seronegative. The sequencing sample was made of PBMCs. In DNA, the CDR3 is TGTGCCAGCAGCTTTAGGACTAGCGGGGGAGGAAATGAGCAGTTCTTC. Its protein product is CASSFRTSGGGNEQFF.